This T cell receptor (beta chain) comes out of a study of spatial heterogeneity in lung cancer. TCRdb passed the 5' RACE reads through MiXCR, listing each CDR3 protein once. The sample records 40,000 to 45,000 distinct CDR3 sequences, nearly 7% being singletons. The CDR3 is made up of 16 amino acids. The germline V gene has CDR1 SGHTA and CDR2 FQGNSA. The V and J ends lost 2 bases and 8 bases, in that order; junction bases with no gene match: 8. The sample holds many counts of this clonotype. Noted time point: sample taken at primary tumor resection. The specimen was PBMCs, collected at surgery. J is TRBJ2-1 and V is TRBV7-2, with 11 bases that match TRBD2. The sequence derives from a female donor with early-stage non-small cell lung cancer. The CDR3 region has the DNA TGTGCCAGCAGCTTATCCGGACTAGCGGGTTACCATGAGCAGTTCTTC. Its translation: CASSLSGLAGYHEQFF.